This TCR beta chain was obtained from a study of early T cells in non-severe SARS-CoV-2 infection. Background on the study: Sequencing of bulk RNA from unsorted whole blood was done, without chain pairing. General study findings and limits: Matching against VDJdb likely underestimated virus-specific expansions, favoring anti-spike CD8.

TCRdb ran MiXCR on the 5' RACE reads and lists one entry per CDR3 protein. This table has 64,000 or so distinct CDR3 sequences, roughly 12% appearing once. The V and J ends lost 3 bases and 5 bases respectively, with 11 bases between them. Germline V gene lookup returns CDR1 DFQATT and CDR2 SNEGSKA (reference sequence). This CDR3 spans 13 amino acids. This clonotype was counted at least ten times. Antigen specificity is unknown. Sample: whole blood, taken at baseline. The chain combines TRBV20-1 with TRBJ2-1; perhaps TRBD1 as D (6 bases). The source of this sequence is an adult who was a healthcare worker with PCR-confirmed SARS-CoV-2 infection or an uninfected control (not recorded which). The CDR3 is CSASGQSNNEQFF. CDR3 nucleotides: TGCAGTGCTAGCGGACAGAGTAACAATGAGCAGTTCTTC.